Listed here is a single T cell receptor beta chain. Its antigen is unknown. These data come from a study of regulatory T cells. The PCR used 52 TRBV and 13 TRBJ primers. Generated by immunoSEQ multiplex PCR, the TCRdb table keeps only in-frame clones and is missing some. This sample has under 30,000 clones, with 70% to 90% found just once. Study outcomes and limitations: Hydrophobic residues at CDR3 positions 6 and 7 were enriched in conventional CD4+ T cells of CD3G-deficient patients.

The V gene end was trimmed by 5 bases and the J gene end by 0 bases; junction bases not matched to a gene: 13. The CDR3 has 17 residues. Germline assignment: CDR1 SNHLY and CDR2 FYNNEI. Sequences were obtained from conventional CD4+ T cells sorted from blood. The receptor was derived from a child aged 10 to 17 with CD3G deficiency. The rearrangement joins TRBV2 to TRBJ2-7, with 7 bases that match TRBD2. The CDR3 spells CASSLSGSGSTSYEQYF. The DNA of the CDR3 is TGTGCCAGCAGTCTCAGTGGTAGCGGGTCCACCTCCTACGAGCAGTACTTC.